The 29 T cell receptor beta chains given below trace back to one sample, sequenced in a study of T cells expressing NK-cell markers. TCRdb re-called the 5' RACE reads; every CDR3 protein appears as one record, without DNA. The sample has about 150,000 distinct CDR3 sequences. Sequenced input: blood T cells: a sorted CD56 or NKG2C T cell subset, CD4+ or CD8+ T cells, or bulk PBMC T cells (not recorded which). The receptors derive from a man aged 18 to 70 in good health.

The chain employs TRBV5-1 and TRBJ2-7; lacking DNA, the TRBD2 call made by TCRdb goes unchecked. CDR1 is SGHRS and CDR2 is YFSETQ in the germline V gene. The CDR3 runs to 14 residues. CDR3 protein: CASSLVGGGLEQYF.

The genes are TRBV7-2 and TRBJ2-1. The CDR3 has 13 amino acids. The germline CDR1 and CDR2 sequences are SGHTA and FQGNSA. CDR3 sequence reads: CASSLGPNNEQFF. Supplemented by reference TRBV7-2 and TRBJ2-1, the full variable domain reads GAGVSQSPSNKVTEKGKDVELRCDPISGHTALYWYRQSLGQGLEFLIYFQGNSAPDKSGLPSDRFSAERTGGSVSTLTIQRTQQEDSAVYLCASSLGPNNEQFFGPGTRLTVL.

This chain joins TRBV11-2 and TRBJ2-7; there is no DNA to check the TCRdb D call of TRBD1. The V gene's germline CDR1 is SGHAT and CDR2 FQNNGV. This CDR3 region has 15 residues. The CDR3 reads CASSLEAGYPYEQYF. The full variable domain, rest sourced from reference TRBV11-2 and TRBJ2-7, is EAGVAQSPRYKIIEKRQSVAFWCNPISGHATLYWYQQILGQGPKLLIQFQNNGVVDDSQLPKDRFSAERLKGVDSTLKIQPAKLEDSAVYLCASSLEAGYPYEQYFGPGTRLTVT.

This sequence joins TRBV10-3 and TRBJ1-1. This CDR3 is built from 15 residues. Germline-derived CDR1 and CDR2 are ENHRY and SYGVKD. CDR3 residues: CAISNPNGLNTEAFF.

The rearrangement links TRBV28 to TRBJ1-1; the TCRdb call, TRBD1, lacks DNA for checking. Germline lookup yields CDR1 MDHEN and CDR2 SYDVKM. The CDR3 is 15 residues long. The chain's CDR3 is CASSTRTVMNTEAFF.

The chain has TRBV2 and TRBJ1-2. The CDR3 spans 12 residues. The V gene's germline CDR1 is SNHLY and CDR2 FYNNEI. The CDR3 region is CASIGRNYGYTF.

The chain uses TRBV5-1 and TRBJ1-6; checking the TCRdb D call of TRBD1 is not possible without DNA. Germline V CDR1 and CDR2: SGHRS, YFSETQ. CDR3 size: 16 residues. CDR3 in amino acids: CASSLSEPGRNSPLHF.

The rearrangement uses TRBV5-6 and TRBJ2-1; TCRdb outputs TRBD2, but without DNA this stays unchecked. Germline CDR1 SGHDT, CDR2 YYEEEE. CDR3 length equals 16 residues. The CDR3 here is CASSLVGVGLPNEQFF.

The V and J genes are TRBV6-5 and TRBJ2-1; the TRBD1 assignment by TCRdb is unverifiable without DNA. This CDR3 comprises 12 residues. Germline CDR1 MNHEY, CDR2 SVGAGI. The chain's CDR3 is CASSYGGDEQFF.

The J gene is TRBJ2-7, the V gene TRBV7-9; the TCRdb D gene call, TRBD1, has no DNA to confirm it. This CDR3 has 15 residues. Germline CDR1 SEHNR, CDR2 FQNEAQ (reference sequence). The CDR3 is CASSLAPGDTYEQYF.

This chain links TRBV20-1 with TRBJ1-1; TCRdb reports TRBD1, a call that lacks DNA to check it against. CDR1 is DFQATT and CDR2 is SNEGSKA in the germline V gene (reference sequence). CDR3 length: 17 amino acids. The CDR3 region is CSARDRGPMGMDTEAFF.

The chain uses TRBV20-1 and TRBJ2-5; with no DNA, the TCRdb D assignment of TRBD1 cannot be verified. Germline lookup yields CDR1 DFQATT and CDR2 SNEGSKA (reference sequence). The CDR3 has 16 amino acids. Here the CDR3 reads CSARDPDRGLQETQYF.

The chain uses TRBV12-3 or TRBV12-4 and TRBJ2-7; TCRdb's D call, TRBD1, is unchecked because there is no DNA. The CDR3 extends over 15 amino acids. CDR3 region: CASSPTGTDYYEQYF.

The chain links TRBV30 to TRBJ2-2; the D gene TCRdb calls, TRBD1, cannot be checked with no DNA. Looked up from germline, CDR1 is GTSNPN and CDR2 is SVGIG (reference sequence). The length of the CDR3 is 14 residues. The CDR3 region is CARRDRMNTGELFF.

CDR3 sequence: CASSLGGGAISGANVLTF. The chain recombines TRBV7-3 with TRBJ2-6; the TCRdb call, TRBD1, lacks DNA for checking. This CDR3 is 18 amino acids long. Germline loops: CDR1 SGHTA, CDR2 FQGTGA.

This chain connects TRBV6-2 or TRBV6-3 to TRBJ1-4; the D gene TCRdb calls, TRBD1, cannot be checked with no DNA. The CDR3 has 20 residues. Germline V gene data show CDR1 as MNHEY and CDR2 as SVGEGT. The CDR3 region is CASSYFAGTGGPLRAEKLFF.

The chain recombines TRBV9 with TRBJ2-3; TCRdb indicates TRBD1, and absent DNA this call remains unverified. The CDR3 extends over 17 amino acids. The V gene's germline CDR1 is SGDLS and CDR2 YYNGEE. The CDR3: CASSVAVSGGGTDTQYF.

The CDR3 sequence: CASSLPLLGTGPYEQYF. This chain connects TRBV7-9 to TRBJ2-7; the D gene TCRdb calls, TRBD1, cannot be checked with no DNA. The CDR3 loop spans 17 amino acids. The V gene's germline CDR1 is SEHNR and CDR2 FQNEAQ (reference sequence).

The V call is TRBV2, the J call TRBJ2-3; lacking DNA, the TRBD2 call made by TCRdb goes unchecked. The germline gives CDR1 SNHLY, CDR2 FYNNEI. CDR3 length equals 16 residues. The CDR3: CASSERAAISTDTQYF.

The chain couples TRBV5-6 to TRBJ2-3; TCRdb outputs TRBD1, but without DNA this stays unchecked. This CDR3 spans 16 amino acids. Germline V gene lookup returns CDR1 SGHDT and CDR2 YYEEEE. The CDR3: CASSLGTGFSTDTQYF.

The chain employs TRBV19 and TRBJ1-2; there is no DNA to check the TCRdb D call of TRBD1. This CDR3 region has 14 residues. Looked up from germline, CDR1 is LNHDA and CDR2 is SQIVND (reference sequence). This CDR3 is CASSKDRGDYGYTF.

The chain couples TRBV4-2 to TRBJ2-1; TCRdb's D call of TRBD2 is untestable without DNA. Per the germline V gene, CDR1 is LGHNA and CDR2 is YNFKEQ. CDR3 length: 15 residues. The CDR3 loop reads CASSPTGSGHNEQFF.

The chain is built from TRBV4-1 and TRBJ1-1; TCRdb outputs TRBD1, but without DNA this stays unchecked. The germline V gene encodes CDR1 MGHRA and CDR2 YSYEKL. CDR3 length equals 16 residues. CDR3 in amino acids: CASSPFGGTGNTEAFF.

V usage is TRBV5-6 and J usage is TRBJ1-1; absent DNA, TCRdb's TRBD1 call cannot be checked. The CDR3 is 14 residues long. The germline V gene has CDR1 SGHDT and CDR2 YYEEEE. The CDR3 sequence: CASSWTPLNTEAFF.

This chain uses TRBV2 with TRBJ1-2. CDR3 length: 12 amino acids. Germline loops: CDR1 SNHLY, CDR2 FYNNEI. The CDR3 reads CATQWAKSGYTF.

The chain carries TRBV6-5 and TRBJ2-3; TCRdb names TRBD1, which stays unverified in the absence of DNA. Germline V gene lookup returns CDR1 MNHEY and CDR2 SVGAGI. This CDR3 spans 17 amino acids. The chain's CDR3 is CASSLSSGGAYTDTQYF.

The rearrangement uses TRBV3-1 and TRBJ2-3; absent DNA, TCRdb's TRBD1 call cannot be checked. The germline V gene encodes CDR1 LGHDT and CDR2 YNNKEL (reference sequence). The CDR3 has 15 amino acids. CDR3 sequence: CASSQEVGGPDTQYF.

The rearrangement links TRBV4-1 to TRBJ1-5; the D gene TCRdb calls, TRBD1, cannot be checked with no DNA. CDR3 size: 13 residues. Germline V gene lookup returns CDR1 MGHRA and CDR2 YSYEKL. CDR3 in amino acids: CASSQTPPQPQHF.

J is TRBJ1-2 and V is TRBV7-3. CDR3 length: 16 amino acids. Germline V gene lookup returns CDR1 SGHTA and CDR2 FQGTGA. CDR3 protein: CASSFLGVEENYGYTF.